These T cell receptor beta chains were read from a single sample in a study of OX40 agonist ivuxolimab in advanced cancers. Sequencing used immunoSEQ multiplex PCR; TCRdb keeps in-frame clones, though not all of them. The sample has some 80,000 clones, approximately 93% seen once. The sequencing used CD4+ or CD8+ T cells sorted from blood, collected in a trial of the OX40 agonist ivuxolimab. The receptors come from an adult with an advanced solid tumor such as melanoma, head and neck, liver or kidney cancer. Each CDR3 is given with its conserved first and last residue. The order of the fields is V gene, J gene, D gene, clone size, CDR3 DNA, CDR3 protein. D genes are given only for firm matches. A row's size may be missing; if present it is once, few, many or a size class.

TRBV7-7,TRBJ2-1,.,.,TGTGCCAGCAGCTTATCCATCCGCGGATACAATGAGCAGTTCTTC,CASSLSIRGYNEQFF
TRBV27,TRBJ2-1,.,once,TGTGCCAGCAGCCGGGAGAGCAATGAGCAGTTCTTC,CASSRESNEQFF
TRBV9,TRBJ2-3,.,.,TGTGCCAGCAGCGACAGAGGTGAACAAGATACGCAGTATTTT,CASSDRGEQDTQYF
TRBV30,TRBJ2-1,.,.,TGTGCCGCTCCCCAGGGGCAGAACTACTACAATGAGCAGTTCTTC,CAAPQGQNYYNEQFF
TRBV4-3,TRBJ2-3,TRBD1,.,TGCGCCAGCAGCCAAGACGAGGGACAGGGCGGCGATACGCAGTATTTT,CASSQDEGQGGDTQYF
TRBV7-6,TRBJ2-3,.,.,TGTGCCAGCAGCCCCCGCGGGGGCCCCACAGATACGCAGTATTTT,CASSPRGGPTDTQYF
TRBV4-1,TRBJ1-5,TRBD1,.,TGCGCCAGCAGCCATGGGGTGGGAGGGGGCGGCAATCAGCCCCAGCATTTT,CASSHGVGGGGNQPQHF
TRBV4-1,TRBJ1-5,.,.,TGCGCCAGCAGCCTGTCCCGGGACTCGTTGAGCAATCAGCCCCAGCATTTT,CASSLSRDSLSNQPQHF
TRBV2,TRBJ2-5,.,.,TGTGCCAGCACGGGCCAGGGCAGGGAGACCCAGTACTTC,CASTGQGRETQYF
TRBV7-9,TRBJ1-6,.,.,TGTGCCAGCGGCAGGGAGAGGGGTAATTCACCCCTCCACTTT,CASGRERGNSPLHF
TRBV7-9,TRBJ1-2,.,few,TGTGCCAGCAGCCCTCCAGGGTACTATGGCTACACCTTC,CASSPPGYYGYTF
TRBV6-5,TRBJ2-3,TRBD2,.,TGTGCCAGCAGTTACTCCACTAGCGGGAGACCAGATACGCAGTATTTT,CASSYSTSGRPDTQYF
TRBV1,TRBJ1-5,.,.,TGCACCAGCAGCCAGCTTCCCTTGGACAGCCTCAATCAGCCCCAGCATTTT,CTSSQLPLDSLNQPQHF
TRBV5-4,TRBJ1-6,.,.,TGTGCCAGCAGCTTGTACGCAGGGGCCAGCTCCTATAATTCACCCCTCCACTTT,CASSLYAGASSYNSPLHF
TRBV7-9,TRBJ1-2,.,few,TGTGCCAGCACCTCCTTCCCCTCTCTAACATCCGATGGCTACACCTTC,CASTSFPSLTSDGYTF
TRBV7-8,TRBJ1-1,TRBD1,.,TGTGCCAGCAGCTGGGACAGGGAACAAGGGAACACTGAAGCTTTCTTT,CASSWDREQGNTEAFF
TRBV7-2,TRBJ1-1,TRBD1,.,TGTGCCAGCAGCTTCCCCCACAGGGGGCGGAACACTGAAGCTTTCTTT,CASSFPHRGRNTEAFF
TRBV28,TRBJ2-1,TRBD2,.,TGTGCCAGCAGAGCAAGCGGGGGGAGCTCCTACAATGAGCAGTTCTTC,CASRASGGSSYNEQFF
TRBV5-1,TRBJ1-1,.,.,TGCGCCAGCAGCTTGGTTAGAGGGGGGGCCACTGAAGCTTTCTTT,CASSLVRGGATEAFF
TRBV5-4,TRBJ1-2,.,.,TGTGCCAGCAGCCTTGGGGAGGTTTTAGTTCGGGATGGCTACACCTTC,CASSLGEVLVRDGYTF
TRBV4-2,TRBJ1-5,TRBD1,.,TGTGCCAGCAGCCAAGATCGGGGGACAGCCCAGCCCCAGCATTTT,CASSQDRGTAQPQHF
TRBV14,TRBJ1-1,.,.,TGTGCCAGCAGCCAAGGGGGGGCGTATTTTGGGAACACTGAAGCTTTCTTT,CASSQGGAYFGNTEAFF
TRBV28,TRBJ2-1,TRBD2,once,TGTGCCAGCAGAGTCGGACTAGCGGAGATCTACAATGAGCAGTTCTTC,CASRVGLAEIYNEQFF
TRBV6-4,TRBJ2-1,.,.,TGTGCCAGCAGTGACTCCTGGTCCACCAATGAGCAGTTCTTC,CASSDSWSTNEQFF
TRBV4-3,TRBJ1-4,.,.,TGCGCCAGCAGCCAAGATCGGACATCGGGAGAAAAACTGTTTTTT,CASSQDRTSGEKLFF
TRBV12-2,TRBJ1-2,.,.,TGTGCAAGTCGTTCCCGTTGGGACGGAATGGGGAAATATGGCTACACCTTC,CASRSRWDGMGKYGYTF
TRBV4-1,TRBJ2-2,.,.,TGCGCCAGCAGCCAAATTACCGACGGGACCGGGGAGCTGTTTTTT,CASSQITDGTGELFF
TRBV27,TRBJ1-2,TRBD1,.,TGTGCCAGCAGTTTTTGGACAGGCTCCTATGGCTACACCTTC,CASSFWTGSYGYTF
TRBV27,TRBJ2-7,.,.,TGTGCCAGCAGTTTAGGGGTTACCTCCTACGAGCAGTACTTC,CASSLGVTSYEQYF
TRBV30,TRBJ1-2,TRBD1,.,TGTGCCTGGAGTCTACCCGGACAGGGAGAGATCTATGGCTACACCTTC,CAWSLPGQGEIYGYTF
TRBV27,TRBJ1-1,TRBD1,once,TGTGCCAGCAGTTTATCCCGGACAGGGTACACTGAAGCTTTCTTT,CASSLSRTGYTEAFF
TRBV27,TRBJ2-7,TRBD2,.,TGTGCCAGCAGTTTGCGGGGGTTTGGGTACGAGCAGTACTTC,CASSLRGFGYEQYF
TRBV6-1,TRBJ2-7,.,once,TGTGCCAGCCCCCGGGCAGCTGGAGACGAGCAGTACTTC,CASPRAAGDEQYF
TRBV9,TRBJ1-6,TRBD1,.,TGTGCCAGCAGCTCCGGACAGGGAGACAATTCACCCCTCCACTTT,CASSSGQGDNSPLHF
TRBV25-1,TRBJ1-1,.,.,TGTGCCAGCAGTGTATTTGATGAAGCTTTCTTT,CASSVFDEAFF
TRBV7-3,TRBJ1-2,.,.,TGTGCCAGCAGCTTAACCGGGGGCGAGGGCTACACCTTC,CASSLTGGEGYTF
TRBV4-3,TRBJ2-1,TRBD2,once,TGCGCCAGCAGCTCCACTAGCGGGGTTTACAATGAGCAGTTCTTC,CASSSTSGVYNEQFF
TRBV10-2,TRBJ1-5,TRBD1,.,TGCGCCACCCAGGGGGGTACGGATTATAGCAATCAGCCCCAGCATTTT,CATQGGTDYSNQPQHF
TRBV27,TRBJ1-5,.,.,TGTGCCAGCAGTTTCGCCAGCAATCAGCCCCAGCATTTT,CASSFASNQPQHF
TRBV7-9,TRBJ1-2,.,.,TGTGCCAGCAGCTTAGTTAGACATCGCTGGGGCTACACCTTC,CASSLVRHRWGYTF
TRBV19,TRBJ1-1,TRBD1,.,TGTGCCAGTAGCGGACAGGGGGCAGCCACTGAAGCTTTCTTT,CASSGQGAATEAFF
TRBV11-3,TRBJ2-1,.,.,TGTGCCAGCAGCTTAGAGGGGCGTCGGGCCCGATCTGACAATGAGCAGTTCTTC,CASSLEGRRARSDNEQFF
TRBV18,TRBJ1-3,.,.,TGTGCCAGCTCACCAGGGGGGATCTCTGGAAACACCATATATTTT,CASSPGGISGNTIYF
TRBV2,TRBJ1-2,.,.,TGTGCCAGCAGTGAAGCGCTTCGTGGGGGGGGAGGCTATGGCTACACCTTC,CASSEALRGGGGYGYTF
TRBV30,TRBJ2-5,.,.,TGTGCCTGGAGTGGGGCATGGGGGAGACGAGAGACCCAGTACTTC,CAWSGAWGRRETQYF
TRBV18,TRBJ1-2,.,.,TGTGCCAGCTCACCAGGGGGGAACGACTATGGCTACACCTTC,CASSPGGNDYGYTF
TRBV28,TRBJ2-2,TRBD2,.,TGTGCCAGCAGTTCGACTAGCGGGGCGCCGAACACCGGGGAGCTGTTTTTT,CASSSTSGAPNTGELFF
TRBV7-9,TRBJ2-5,.,.,TGTGCCAGCAGCTTAGAGTTCCTGCAAGAGACCCAGTACTTC,CASSLEFLQETQYF
TRBV7-9,TRBJ1-1,.,.,TGTGCCAGCAGCTTAGGGGTCGCTGAAGCTTTCTTT,CASSLGVAEAFF
TRBV4-1,TRBJ1-5,.,few,TGCGCCAGCAGCGGGGTGTTCAATCAGCCCCAGCATTTT,CASSGVFNQPQHF
TRBV15,TRBJ2-7,.,.,TGTGCCACCAGCACCCGACCCGGGGCCATCTACGAGCAGTACTTC,CATSTRPGAIYEQYF
TRBV27,TRBJ2-3,.,few,TGTGCCAGCAGTTTCATGACAGGCGGAACGCAGTATTTT,CASSFMTGGTQYF
TRBV12-5,TRBJ2-3,TRBD2,.,TGTGCTAGTGCCCTTAGCGGGAGGGCCGACACAGATACGCAGTATTTT,CASALSGRADTDTQYF
TRBV2,TRBJ1-5,TRBD1,.,TGTGCCAGCACCCCGACCCCGGACAGGGGGTGGCAGCCCCAGCATTTT,CASTPTPDRGWQPQHF
TRBV19,TRBJ1-2,.,.,TGTGCCAGTAGTCCTCCCTTCTGGACAGACTATGGCTACACCTTC,CASSPPFWTDYGYTF